The present T cell receptor (beta chain) was sequenced within a study of cytomegalovirus exposure and HLA in healthy donors. General study findings and limits: The listing of 160 or so TCR beta chains classed them as cytomegalovirus-associated. At a 0.05 false discovery rate, a later analysis found roughly 17,000 TCR beta sequences to be associated with HLA alleles.

Points on this clone: Its antigen remains unknown.

Looked up from germline, CDR1 is SGHNT and CDR2 is YENEEA. This CDR3 is 15 amino acids long. Trimming stripped 0 bases from V and 4 bases from J, with 9 bases between. 13 Jbeta primers and 60 Vbeta primers were used for the PCR. TCRdb's copy holds only in-frame clones and misses some; the assay was immunoSEQ multiplex PCR. The sample records over 90,000 clones, about three quarters being singletons. This chain joins TRBV11-3 and TRBJ2-2, with a weak D call TRBD2 (7 bases). Sequenced material: PBMCs. The clonotype was recovered from a woman aged 45 to 65 in good health and CMV-seropositive. The CDR3 loop is CASSLEGGRTGELFF. The CDR3 coding sequence is TGTGCCAGCAGCTTAGAGGGGGGGCGCACCGGGGAGCTGTTTTTT.